This TCR beta chain derives from a study of blood T cell repertoires in COVID-19. Study as a whole: Sources were T cells, B-cell-depleted T cells, or PBMCs; the material itself was cDNA or gDNA.

This clone was counted only a few times. Germline CDR1 LNHDA, CDR2 SQIVND (reference sequence). The ends were cut back, 7 bases at V and 5 bases at J, with 15 bases in the middle. This CDR3 region has 15 residues. Original data processing: The assay estimated nucleated cells by amplifying reference gene primers. Repertoires were generated with immunoSEQ multiplex PCR, while TCRdb's copy carries only in-frame clones and drops some. V, J and clone size were drawn from that table, and D and trimming were deduced from the DNA. The data show a few hundred thousand clones, with around nine tenths seen just once and approximately 5% held by the top ten. Participant-reported clinical history was the basis for cohort assignment.

The sequence came from a woman aged 25-40 years who had recovered from COVID-19. Material for sequencing was PBMCs or T cells enriched from blood (not recorded which). This chain uses TRBV19 with TRBJ1-6, with D perhaps matching TRBD1 (6 bases). The CDR3 loop is CASTGGQGHNSPLHF. In DNA, the CDR3 is TGTGCCAGTACCGGGGGGCAGGGCCATAATTCACCCCTCCACTTT.